Below, 12 T cell receptor beta chains from the same sample are listed, as sequenced in a study of CD8 T cells in ankylosing spondylitis. Regarding the study as a whole: Within ankylosing spondylitis blood, a TCR beta motif made up of fewer than ten highly homologous variants appeared to be characteristic.

TCRdb passed the 5' RACE reads through MiXCR, listing each CDR3 protein once. The sample holds roughly 670,000 distinct CDR3 sequences, around 20% seen once. For these TCRs, the target antigens are not known. The specimen was blood, either unsorted or a sorted T cell fraction (not recorded which). These receptors all come from a male donor with ankylosing spondylitis.

In its sample, this clonotype was seen a few times. V usage is TRBV20-1 and J usage is TRBJ2-5; 10 bases match TRBD2. CDR3 size: 17 residues. From germline, CDR1 is DFQATT and CDR2 SNEGSKA (reference sequence). The ends lost 0 bases at V and 1 base at J; junction bases unmatched: 8. The CDR3 nucleotides are TGCAGTGCTAGAGACGTGGCTAGCGGGGGTCTCCAAGAGACCCAGTACTTC. Protein: CSARDVASGGLQETQYF.

V gene TRBV5-1 combines with J gene TRBJ1-1; 8 bases align to TRBD1. Trimming removed 3 bases from V and 7 bases from J; junction bases left unmatched: 8. There are 14 residues in the CDR3. CDR1 and CDR2 (germline): SGHRS, YFSETQ. The CDR3: CASSWGTGILEAFF. CDR3 DNA sequence: TGCGCCAGCAGCTGGGGGACAGGCATACTTGAAGCTTTCTTT. Variable domain in full (rest from reference TRBV5-1 and TRBJ1-1): KAGVTQTPRYLIKTRGQQVTLSCSPISGHRSVSWYQQTPGQGLQFLFEYFSETQRNKGNFPGRFSGRQFSNSRSEMNVSTLELGDSALYLCASSWGTGILEAFFGQGTRLTVV.

This clonotype has ten or more counts. The rearrangement links TRBV10-3 to TRBJ2-1, with TRBD2 matching 10 bases. CDR3 length: 15 residues. Germline V gives CDR1 ENHRY, CDR2 SYGVKD. J gave up 1 base and V 6 bases, and 3 bases lay outside the gene matches. CDR3: CAISPSGRSYNEQFF. CDR3 coding DNA: TGTGCCATCAGCCCTAGCGGGAGATCCTACAATGAGCAGTTCTTC.

The CDR3 DNA is TGCAGTGCTCGACTAGCGGATTTCTACGAGCAGTACTTC. Translation gives CSARLADFYEQYF. The V and J genes are TRBV20-1 and TRBJ2-7; 9 nucleotides match TRBD2. V lost 5 bases, J lost 3 bases, and 5 bases stayed unmatched. This CDR3 region has 13 residues. The germline CDR1 and CDR2 sequences are DFQATT and SNEGSKA (reference sequence).

There are a few counts of this clonotype. The V call is TRBV2, the J call TRBJ1-5; 9 bases map to TRBD1. Per germline, CDR1 SNHLY and CDR2 FYNNEI. This CDR3 spans 14 amino acids. The ends lost 7 bases at V and 4 bases at J; junction bases unmatched: 5. The CDR3 DNA follows: TGTGCCAGCAATGGACAGGGGACAAATCAGCCCCAGCATTTT. Amino acids: CASNGQGTNQPQHF.

The sample holds a few counts of this clonotype. This chain joins TRBV29-1 and TRBJ2-3, with no clear D. The germline V gene has CDR1 SQVTM and CDR2 ANQGSEA. The CDR3 is 16 residues long. V shed 3 bases and J shed 2 bases, with 18 bases lying between them. CDR3 nucleotide sequence: TGCAGCGTTGACGGGTGGAGTAGGGAAAACACAGATACGCAGTATTTT. Its protein product is CSVDGWSRENTDTQYF.

This clonotype was picked up many times. J is TRBJ2-5 and V is TRBV12-3 or TRBV12-4; D possibly corresponds to TRBD1 (6 bases). Trimming left V 5 bases short and J 1 base short, with 14 bases between. There are 15 residues in the CDR3. CDR3 sequence (DNA): TGTGCCAGCAGTGCCGGACAGCCCGCCCAAGAGACCCAGTACTTC. The encoded protein is CASSAGQPAQETQYF.

The chain uses TRBV20-1 and TRBJ2-1; 7 bases line up with TRBD1. Trimming cost V 0 bases and J 3 bases; bases outside gene matches: 5. This CDR3 has 15 residues. CDR1 and CDR2 (germline): DFQATT, SNEGSKA (reference sequence). CDR3 residues: CSARDWQGDYNEQFF. In DNA form, the CDR3 reads TGCAGTGCTAGAGATTGGCAGGGGGACTACAATGAGCAGTTCTTC.

This clonotype showed up just a few times. The chain uses TRBV3-1 and TRBJ2-7; D is ambiguous. This CDR3 contains 15 residues. The V end was cut by 4 bases, the J end by 3 bases, with 16 bases between. Looked up from germline, CDR1 is LGHDT and CDR2 is YNNKEL (reference sequence). CDR3 coding DNA: TGTGCCAGCAGCCCTGGACCCCCCTCCTTCTACGAGCAGTACTTC. This sequence encodes CASSPGPPSFYEQYF.

This sequence joins TRBV27 and TRBJ1-4; 9 positions agree with TRBD1. The V gene end was trimmed by 6 bases and the J gene end by 6 bases; junction bases not matched to a gene: 11. This CDR3 is 16 amino acids long. Germline CDR1 is MNHEY and CDR2 is SMNVEV (reference sequence). The CDR3 region is CASSPGRDRAYEKLFF. CDR3 DNA: TGTGCCAGCAGCCCCGGCCGGGACAGGGCTTATGAAAAACTGTTTTTT.

Here the CDR3 reads CASSSNRDRVYNEQFF. Here the CDR3 DNA reads TGTGCCAGCAGCTCTAACCGGGACAGAGTTTACAATGAGCAGTTCTTC. This chain uses TRBV12-3 or TRBV12-4 with TRBJ2-1; the match to TRBD1 covers 7 bases. There are 16 residues in the CDR3. Trimming cost V 6 bases and J 4 bases; bases outside gene matches: 12.

This clonotype was recorded a few times. The rearrangement joins TRBV5-1 to TRBJ1-6; weak D call: TRBD1 (5 bases). Between the trimmed V and J ends, which lost 2 bases and 0 bases, there was a span of 12 bases. The CDR3 runs 17 residues. The germline V gene encodes CDR1 SGHRS and CDR2 YFSETQ. Here the CDR3 DNA reads TGCGCCAGCAGCTTCGGCGGGGGAAGCTCCTATAATTCACCCCTCCACTTT. Protein sequence: CASSFGGGSSYNSPLHF.